This passage covers 15 T cell receptor beta chains from one sample sequenced in a study of human T cells and chemical hapten exposure. TCRdb reprocessed the RACE reads with MiXCR, giving one entry per CDR3 protein. In the table there are roughly 380,000 distinct CDR3 sequences, more than 4.5% of which are singletons. Described time point: pre-sensitization, week 0. Treatment meaning: therapeutic diphenylcyclopropenone sensitization with weekly scalp DPC. Specimen: whole blood, collected in connection with sensitization to the hapten diphenylcyclopropenone (DPC). These receptors were taken from a woman aged 45-60 years with alopecia areata. Some clones in this sample may be carry-over from other donors' samples.

This clonotype was counted ten times or more. V is TRBV5-8 and J is TRBJ2-3, with 10 nucleotides matching TRBD2. V lost 2 bases to trimming and J lost 3 bases; unmatched junction nucleotides: 3. The germline V gene has CDR1 SGHTS and CDR2 YDEGEE. The CDR3 has 15 residues. CDR3 loop: CASSFPSGGTDTQYF. The CDR3 DNA reads TGTGCCAGCAGCTTCCCTAGCGGGGGTACAGATACGCAGTATTTT.

This chain joins TRBV24-1 and TRBJ1-2; 7 nucleotides line up with TRBD1. V trimming: 9 bases; J trimming: 3 bases; junction bases outside the gene matches: 9. The CDR3 is made up of 14 amino acids. Germline V gene data show CDR1 as KGHDR and CDR2 as SFDVKD. The chain's CDR3 is CATAKGGGDYGYTF. The CDR3 DNA reads as TGTGCCACCGCAAAGGGAGGGGGCGACTATGGCTACACCTTC.

Only a few counts were recorded for this clonotype. The rearrangement links TRBV28 to TRBJ1-5, with a weak D call TRBD1 (5 bases). With 8 bases removed from V and 6 bases from J, the gap between germline ends came to 29 bases. Germline V gives CDR1 MDHEN, CDR2 SYDVKM. The CDR3 sequence is 18 residues long. The CDR3 bases are TGTGCCAGCCGAATAGACCGCAGTAGGGGCAGGCGCAGTCAGCCCCAGCATTTT. Translated, it gives CASRIDRSRGRRSQPQHF.

This clonotype was picked up a small number of times. This rearrangement joins TRBV10-3 to TRBJ1-2, with 10 positions matching TRBD1. J gave up 6 bases and V 6 bases, and 7 bases lay outside the gene matches. The CDR3 runs to 14 residues. The V gene's germline CDR1 is ENHRY and CDR2 SYGVKD. CDR3 loop: CAIRRGTGEDGYTF. CDR3 DNA sequence: TGTGCCATCAGGAGAGGGACAGGGGAGGATGGCTACACCTTC.

Ten or more counts support this clonotype. The chain uses TRBV12-3 or TRBV12-4 and TRBJ1-3, with 11 nucleotides matching TRBD1. V lost 5 bases, J lost 3 bases, and 3 bases stayed unmatched. The CDR3 covers 15 residues. The CDR3 loop is CASSPGTGGGNTIYF. CDR3 bases: TGTGCCAGCAGTCCTGGGACAGGGGGTGGAAACACCATATATTTT.

The V and J genes are TRBV12-3 or TRBV12-4 and TRBJ2-1; a weak D match, TRBD2 (5 bases). The J call could be wrong; TRBJ2-7 is a better fit for the DNA end. This CDR3 is 14 amino acids long. The CDR3 DNA is TGTGCCAGCAGTCTGGAGGCATCCTACAATGAGCAGTACTTC. Its translation is CASSLEASYNEQYF.

This clonotype was found many times. The chain links TRBV11-2 to TRBJ2-1, with D maybe TRBD2 (5 bases). V lost 4 bases and J lost 6, with 13 bases in between. The CDR3 sequence is 14 residues long. CDR1 SGHAT and CDR2 FQNNGV come from the germline V gene. The CDR3 protein is CASSYLAWGNEQFF. CDR3 DNA sequence: TGTGCCAGCAGCTATCTAGCCTGGGGCAATGAGCAGTTCTTC.

CDR3 residues: CASSFNPEKLFF. The CDR3 DNA reads TGTGCCAGCAGTTTTAACCCTGAAAAACTGTTTTTT. V gene TRBV12-3 or TRBV12-4 combines with J gene TRBJ1-4; D is ambiguous. Deletions cut 3 bases from V and 7 bases from J, with 6 bases between. This CDR3 is built from 12 residues.

This clonotype came up a few times. This chain uses TRBV5-1 with TRBJ1-2; 7 nucleotides line up with TRBD1. V trimming: 0 bases; J trimming: 4 bases; junction bases outside the gene matches: 9. The length of the CDR3 is 16 residues. Germline loops: CDR1 SGHRS, CDR2 YFSETQ. The CDR3 is CASSLEPRQGSYGYTF. CDR3 nucleotide sequence: TGCGCCAGCAGCTTGGAGCCCAGACAGGGATCCTATGGCTACACCTTC.

The chain joins TRBV20-1 to TRBJ2-1; 11 nucleotides match TRBD2. CDR1 is DFQATT and CDR2 is SNEGSKA in the germline V gene (reference sequence). CDR3 length equals 14 residues. With V trimmed by 1 base and J by 6 bases, 2 bases remained unmatched. CDR3 nucleotides: TGCAGTGCTAGAGGACTAGCGGGGCTCAATGAGCAGTTCTTC. Its translation is CSARGLAGLNEQFF.

This clonotype was detected a few times. The rearrangement joins TRBV28 to TRBJ1-4; the match to TRBD1 covers 7 bases. The length of the CDR3 is 15 residues. The V gene end was trimmed by 2 bases and the J gene end by 4 bases; junction bases not matched to a gene: 4. CDR1 is MDHEN and CDR2 is SYDVKM in the germline V gene. The CDR3 coding sequence is TGTGCCAGCAGTTTAGGGGACAGACTTAATGAAAAACTGTTTTTT. This encodes CASSLGDRLNEKLFF.

Ten or more counts support this clonotype. The chain is built from TRBV5-1 and TRBJ2-3; perhaps TRBD1 as D (6 bases). This CDR3 is 15 amino acids long. The germline CDR1 and CDR2 sequences are SGHRS and YFSETQ. Trimming stripped 2 bases from V and 2 bases from J, with 12 bases between. Here the CDR3 reads CASSLGQTTTDTQYF. The DNA for the CDR3 is TGCGCCAGCAGCTTAGGACAGACAACCACAGATACGCAGTATTTT.

The CDR3 sequence is CASSSRSEKLFF. In DNA form, the CDR3 reads TGTGCCAGCAGCTCACGGAGCGAAAAACTGTTTTTT. The chain carries TRBV11-1 and TRBJ1-4; unclear D gene. Germline V lookup: CDR1 SGHAT, CDR2 FQDESV (reference sequence). The length of the CDR3 is 12 residues. V shed 4 bases and J shed 8 bases, with 8 bases lying between them.

This clonotype was detected ten times or more. The rearrangement links TRBV10-3 to TRBJ2-7; D uncertain. Germline-derived CDR1 and CDR2 are ENHRY and SYGVKD. V was pared by 3 bases and J by 6 bases, with 15 bases between. The CDR3 runs 14 residues. Here the CDR3 DNA reads TGTGCCATCAGTGATCAGGCCCTTCGACGCGAGCAGTACTTC. This gives the protein CAISDQALRREQYF.

This clonotype was observed a handful of times. The chain combines TRBV12-3 or TRBV12-4 with TRBJ2-3; D is perhaps TRBD2 (6 bases). The CDR3 loop spans 16 amino acids. V dropped 5 bases and J dropped 0 bases, with 15 bases sitting between them. The CDR3 reads CASSTRGLASTDTQYF. The CDR3 coding sequence is TGTGCCAGCAGTACCCGTGGTCTAGCGAGCACAGATACGCAGTATTTT.